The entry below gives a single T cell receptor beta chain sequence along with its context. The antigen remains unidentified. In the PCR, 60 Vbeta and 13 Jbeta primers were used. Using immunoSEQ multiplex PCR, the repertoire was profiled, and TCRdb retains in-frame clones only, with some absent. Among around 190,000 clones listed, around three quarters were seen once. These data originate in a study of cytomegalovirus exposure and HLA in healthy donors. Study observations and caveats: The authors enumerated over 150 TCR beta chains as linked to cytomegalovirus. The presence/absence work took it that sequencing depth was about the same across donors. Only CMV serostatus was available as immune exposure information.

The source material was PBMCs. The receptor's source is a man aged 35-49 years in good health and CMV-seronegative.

This CDR3 is CASSDYSTNYGYTF. CDR3 nucleotide sequence: TGTGCCAGTAGTGACTACTCGACTAACTATGGCTACACCTTC. The chain uses TRBV19 and TRBJ1-2; D is ambiguous. Germline lookup yields CDR1 LNHDA and CDR2 SQIVND (reference sequence). V dropped 5 bases and J dropped 0 bases, with 10 bases sitting between them. This CDR3 is 14 amino acids long.